One T cell receptor (beta chain) is described in this entry. Its target is not known. Treatment meaning: oral pan-JAK inhibitor, 5-10 mg twice daily. It was from PBMCs that CD4+ and CD8+ T cells were sorted. Following RNA extraction, reverse transcription yielded cDNA that acted as the sequencing template. The method was immunoSEQ multiplex PCR; TCRdb's version includes in-frame clones alone and lacks a portion of them. The table lists about 64,000 clones, around 46% of them singletons. The data were obtained in a study of CD8+ T cells in alopecia areata. Whole-study context: Treated patients were dosed with oral tofacitinib, taking 5 to 10 mg twice daily. Findings and caveats of the study: While tofacitinib was given, many expanded lesional clones persisted in scalp and blood. In scalp, tofacitinib significantly decreased clonality and expanded CD8+ clones among the top 100.

With 5 bases clipped from V and 0 bases from J, the junction kept 3 bases outside the gene matches. The CDR3 loop spans 15 amino acids. Per germline, CDR1 MGHDK and CDR2 SYGVNS. The sequence derives from a human donor with alopecia areata. Source: CD8+ T cells sorted from blood, taken at approximately week 37, from a patient treated with tofacitinib. The V call is TRBV25-1, the J call TRBJ2-2, with 7 bases matching TRBD1. The CDR3 loop is CASSPQGANTGELFF. The CDR3, as DNA: TGTGCCAGCAGTCCCCAGGGGGCGAACACCGGGGAGCTGTTTTTT.